The entry below gives a single TCR beta chain sequence along with its context. These data are taken from a study of T cell changes during pregnancy in multiple sclerosis. The method was immunoSEQ multiplex PCR; TCRdb's version includes in-frame clones alone and lacks a portion of them. The data contain 54,000 or so clones, just under 95% of them singletons. This TCR was sampled from a female donor with multiple sclerosis, enrolled in a pregnancy study. Sequenced here: CD4+ T cells from peripheral blood mononuclear cells, sampled before pregnancy.

CDR3 protein: CASSLVANTGELFF. The CDR3 nucleotides read TGTGCCAGCAGCTTAGTAGCAAACACCGGGGAGCTGTTTTTT. The genes are TRBV7-9 and TRBJ2-2; D is undetermined. V gave up 1 base and J gave up 2 bases, with 5 bases separating them. The V gene's germline CDR1 is SEHNR and CDR2 FQNEAQ (reference sequence). The CDR3 totals 14 residues.